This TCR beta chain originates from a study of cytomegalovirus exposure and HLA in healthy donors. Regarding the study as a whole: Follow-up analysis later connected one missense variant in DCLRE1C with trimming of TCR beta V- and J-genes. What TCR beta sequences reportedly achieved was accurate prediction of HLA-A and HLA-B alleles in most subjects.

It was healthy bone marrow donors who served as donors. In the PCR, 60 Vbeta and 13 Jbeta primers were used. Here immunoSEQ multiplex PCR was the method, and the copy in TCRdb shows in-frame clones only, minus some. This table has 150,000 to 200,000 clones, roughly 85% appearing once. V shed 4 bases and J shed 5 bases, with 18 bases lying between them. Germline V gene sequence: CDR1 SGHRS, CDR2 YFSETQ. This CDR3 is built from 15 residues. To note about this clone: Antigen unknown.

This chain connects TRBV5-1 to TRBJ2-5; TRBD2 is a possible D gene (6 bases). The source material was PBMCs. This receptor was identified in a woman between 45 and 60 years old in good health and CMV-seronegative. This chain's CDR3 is CASSHWDSSEETQYF. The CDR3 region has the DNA TGCGCCAGCAGCCACTGGGACTCCTCCGAGGAGACCCAGTACTTC.